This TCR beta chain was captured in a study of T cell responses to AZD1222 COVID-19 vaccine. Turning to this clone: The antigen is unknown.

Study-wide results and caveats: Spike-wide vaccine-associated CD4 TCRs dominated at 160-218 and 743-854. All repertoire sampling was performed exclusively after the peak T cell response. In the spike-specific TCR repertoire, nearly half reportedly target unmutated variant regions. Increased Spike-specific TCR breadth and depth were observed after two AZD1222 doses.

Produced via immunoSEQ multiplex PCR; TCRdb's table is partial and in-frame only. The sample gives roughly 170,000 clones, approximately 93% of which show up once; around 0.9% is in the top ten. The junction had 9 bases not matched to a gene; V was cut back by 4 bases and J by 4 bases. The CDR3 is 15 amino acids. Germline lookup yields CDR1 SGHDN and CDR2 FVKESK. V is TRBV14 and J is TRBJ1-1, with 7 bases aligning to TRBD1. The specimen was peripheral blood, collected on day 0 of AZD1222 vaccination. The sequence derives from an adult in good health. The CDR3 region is CASSLQQGRGTEAFF. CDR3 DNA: TGTGCCAGCAGCCTCCAACAGGGGCGCGGCACTGAAGCTTTCTTT.